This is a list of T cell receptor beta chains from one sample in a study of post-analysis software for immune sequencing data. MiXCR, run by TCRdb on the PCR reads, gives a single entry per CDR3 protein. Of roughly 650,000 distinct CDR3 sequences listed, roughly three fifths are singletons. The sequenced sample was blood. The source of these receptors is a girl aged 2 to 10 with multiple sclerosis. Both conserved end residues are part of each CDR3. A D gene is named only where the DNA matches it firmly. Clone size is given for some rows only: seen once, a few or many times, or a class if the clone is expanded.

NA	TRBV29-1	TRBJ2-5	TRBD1	CSVEDTGGGETQYF	TGCAGCGTTGAAGATACAGGGGGTGGGGAGACCCAGTACTTC
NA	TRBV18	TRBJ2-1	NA	CASSPSLTSYNEQFF	TGTGCCAGCTCACCCTCTCTTACCTCCTACAATGAGCAGTTCTTC
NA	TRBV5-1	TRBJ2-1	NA	CASSLRGSGRKQFF	TGCGCCAGCAGCTTGAGAGGCAGTGGGCGGAAGCAGTTCTTC
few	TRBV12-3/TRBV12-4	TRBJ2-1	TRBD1	CASSLSPRQGKNEQFF	TGTGCCAGCAGTTTAAGTCCTCGACAGGGAAAGAATGAGCAGTTCTTC
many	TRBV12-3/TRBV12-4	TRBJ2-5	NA	CASSLQGETQYF	TGCGCCAGCAGCTTGCAAGGAGAGACCCAGTACTTC
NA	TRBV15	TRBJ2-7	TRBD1	CATSRVTGTGFSYEQYF	TGTGCCACCAGCAGAGTTACCGGGACAGGATTCTCCTACGAGCAGTACTTC
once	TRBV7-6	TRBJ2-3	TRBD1	CASSLGGNQGTQYF	TGTGCCAGCAGCCTAGGGGGCAACCAGGGGACGCAGTATTTT
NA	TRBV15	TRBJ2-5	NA	CATSMGQETQYF	TGTGCCACCAGTATGGGGCAAGAGACCCAGTACTTC
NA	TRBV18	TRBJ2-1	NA	CASSPKIGESASYNEQFF	TGTGCCAGCTCACCCAAGATAGGTGAAAGCGCTTCCTACAATGAGCAGTTCTTC
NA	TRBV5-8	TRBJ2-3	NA	CASSPDRSWTDTQYF	TGTGCCAGCAGCCCGGACCGCAGCTGGACAGATACGCAGTATTTT
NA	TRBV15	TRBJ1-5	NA	CATSSKQTQPQHF	TGTGCCACCAGCAGTAAACAGACTCAGCCCCAGCATTTT
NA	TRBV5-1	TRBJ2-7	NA	CASSLTPGDGYEQYF	TGCGCCAGCAGCTTGACTCCAGGGGATGGCTACGAGCAGTACTTC
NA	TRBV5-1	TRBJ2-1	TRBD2	CASSPRTSGGPYNEQFF	TGCGCCAGCAGCCCCCGGACTAGCGGGGGCCCCTACAATGAGCAGTTCTTC
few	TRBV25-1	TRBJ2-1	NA	CASSESLGLSYNEQFF	TGTGCCAGCAGTGAATCTCTGGGCCTGTCCTACAATGAGCAGTTCTTC
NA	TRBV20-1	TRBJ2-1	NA	CSARQGPHDEQFF	TGCAGTGCTAGACAGGGACCCCACGATGAGCAGTTCTTC
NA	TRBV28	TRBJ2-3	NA	CASSLSVGTQYF	TGTGCCAGCAGTTTATCAGTTGGTACGCAGTATTTT
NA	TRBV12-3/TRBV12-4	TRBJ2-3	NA	CASTQDSPSTDTQYF	TGTGCCAGCACTCAAGACAGCCCTAGCACAGATACGCAGTATTTT
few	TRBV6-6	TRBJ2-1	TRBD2	CASRASGGEFF	TGTGCCAGCAGAGCCTCGGGGGGAGAGTTCTTC
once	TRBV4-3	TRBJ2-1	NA	CASSQETGRGYNEQFF	TGCGCCAGCAGCCAAGAAACCGGGAGAGGTTACAATGAGCAGTTCTTC
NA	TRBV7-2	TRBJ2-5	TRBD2	CASSPGLAGALGTQYF	TGTGCCAGCAGCCCGGGACTAGCGGGGGCGCTGGGGACCCAGTACTTC
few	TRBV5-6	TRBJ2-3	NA	CASSLRSQDTQYF	TGTGCCAGCAGCTTAAGGAGCCAAGATACGCAGTATTTT